This TCR beta chain was documented in a study of patients and donors after allogeneic stem cell transplantation. In germline, CDR1 is MNHEY, CDR2 SVGEGT. V trimming: 6 bases; J trimming: 8 bases; junction bases outside the gene matches: 9. CDR3 length: 14 residues. From the RT-PCR reads, TCRdb called clonotypes with MiXCR, one entry per CDR3 protein. Among about 200,000 distinct CDR3 sequences, more than 35% were seen once, and the ten largest hold about 30%. A few counts support this clonotype. This chain links TRBV6-2 or TRBV6-3 with TRBJ1-4; 7 bases map to TRBD1. Sequencing input: blood, either unsorted or a sorted T cell fraction (not recorded which). This clonotype was sampled from a human donor who was either an allogeneic HSCT recipient or a stem cell or donor lymphocyte infusion donor (not recorded which). It is not recorded whose cells these are; they may come from a transplant donor. As DNA, the CDR3 is TGTGCCAGCAGAGCCTTGGACAGGAGGGAAAAACTGTTTTTT. It is translated as CASRALDRREKLFF.